There are many counts of the clone carrying this TCR beta chain. The CDR3 spans 15 residues. Trimming cost V 1 base and J 0 bases, with 10 bases left between them. Germline V CDR1 and CDR2: SGHKS, YYEKEE (reference sequence). The data derive from a study of early T cells in non-severe SARS-CoV-2 infection. MiXCR, applied by TCRdb to the 5' RACE reads, yields one record per CDR3 protein. The repertoire holds tens of thousands of distinct CDR3 sequences, about 4.7% seen once, with about a tenth in the top ten. Sequencing used whole blood. The J gene is TRBJ1-2, the V gene TRBV5-5, with a tentative D call TRBD1 (5 bases). The sequence was obtained from an adult who was a healthcare worker with PCR-confirmed SARS-CoV-2 infection or an uninfected control (not recorded which). The CDR3 is CASSLTTGPNYGYTF. The CDR3 DNA reads as TGTGCCAGCAGCTTGACTACAGGTCCTAACTATGGCTACACCTTC.